This T cell receptor (beta chain) derives from a study of T cells in Graves' hyperthyroidism and ophthalmopathy. Study outcomes and limitations: The model anticipated ophthalmopathy a median approximately 6.5 months pre-onset.

This clonotype was observed many times. Its specificity is unknown. The study based diagnoses on clinical symptoms, serum thyroxine and TRAb, thyroid ultrasound and orbital computed tomography. The PBMCs studied were ones that came from about 10 ml fresh peripheral blood. V dropped 4 bases and J dropped 4 bases, with 20 bases sitting between them. The CDR3 has 16 residues. Per germline, CDR1 SGHRS and CDR2 YFSETQ. Amplification targeted TCR beta CDR3 regions from RNA transcripts. First-round RT-PCR targeting the TCR CDR3 was performed with the HTBI primer set. From the multiplex PCR reads, TCRdb called clonotypes with MiXCR, one entry per CDR3 protein. Seen here are about 350,000 distinct CDR3 sequences, about 13% observed once, and the top ten hold approximately 35%.

The V and J genes are TRBV5-1 and TRBJ1-2; tentatively, D is TRBD1 (5 bases). Sample: blood. This TCR derives from a middle-aged woman with Graves' ophthalmopathy. The CDR3 loop reads CASSPSSDSLSYGYTF. The CDR3 coding sequence is TGCGCCAGCAGCCCCTCTTCCGACAGCTTGAGCTATGGCTACACCTTC.